A single sample gave rise to the 16 T cell receptor beta chains below, sequenced in a study of CD8+ T cells in alopecia areata. Sequencing templates came from extracted RNA that was reverse transcribed into cDNA. Produced via immunoSEQ multiplex PCR; TCRdb's table is partial and in-frame only. The sample holds 190,000 or so clones; about three fifths are singletons and the top ten take roughly 12%. The treatment: oral pan-JAK inhibitor, 5-10 mg twice daily. This material consisted of CD8+ T cells sorted from blood, taken at week 24, from a patient treated with tofacitinib. The receptor set was obtained from a human donor with alopecia areata.

This clone was observed once. This chain links TRBV5-6 with TRBJ1-2; D might be TRBD1 (5 bases). Germline values: CDR1 SGHDT, CDR2 YYEEEE. The V end lost 0 bases, the J end lost 4 bases, and 16 bases lay between the germline ends. The CDR3 spans 16 residues. CDR3 bases: TGTGCCAGCAGCTTGGGGGGCTCGAGTCCGGGCTATGGCTACACCTTC. Protein: CASSLGGSSPGYGYTF.

This clone turned up a few times. The chain combines TRBV29-1 with TRBJ1-2, with D perhaps TRBD1 (5 bases). The germline V and J ends were trimmed by 7 bases and 1 base, with 13 bases remaining between them. Germline CDR1 SQVTM, CDR2 ANQGSEA. The CDR3 covers 13 residues. In nucleotides, the CDR3 is TGCAGCGCCCGACAGAACAATAACTATGGCTACACCTTC. This gives the protein CSARQNNNYGYTF. The variable domain in full, with the rest retrieved from reference TRBV29-1 and TRBJ1-2, is SAVISQKPSRDICQRGTSLTIQCQVDSQVTMMFWYRQQPGQSLTLIATANQGSEATYESGFVIDKFPISRPNLTFSTLTVSNMSPEDSSIYLCSARQNNNYGYTFGSGTRLTVV.

This clone came up a few times. The rearrangement joins TRBV6-5 to TRBJ2-5, with D hard to call. This CDR3 has 13 residues. Trimming removed 5 bases at V and 5 bases at J, with 12 bases between. The germline V gene encodes CDR1 MNHEY and CDR2 SVGAGI. The CDR3 coding sequence is TGTGCCAGCAGTGGCACACTTAGGGAGACCCAGTACTTC. Its protein is CASSGTLRETQYF.

The V call is TRBV30, the J call TRBJ1-2; D may be TRBD1 (5 bases). V was shortened by 2 bases and J by 8 bases, with 12 bases between the two germline ends. The CDR3 is 12 residues long. Germline CDR1 GTSNPN, CDR2 SVGIG (reference sequence). This CDR3 reads CAWSTGRDGYTF. The CDR3 DNA is TGTGCCTGGAGTACGGGCAGGGACGGCTACACCTTC.

This clone was counted a few times. This sample also contains other DNA sequences that code for the same CDR3. The chain couples TRBV30 to TRBJ2-2, with D unclear. V lost 0 bases, J lost 5 bases, and 7 bases lay in between. Germline V lookup: CDR1 GTSNPN, CDR2 SVGIG (reference sequence). The CDR3 spans 13 residues. The CDR3: CAWSVGGTGELFF. DNA for the CDR3: TGTGCCTGGAGTGTCGGCGGAACCGGGGAGCTGTTTTTT.

The DNA for the CDR3 is TGTGCCAGCAGCTTAGGTAGCACCGGCTACACCTTC. It specifies CASSLGSTGYTF. The chain has TRBV7-9 and TRBJ1-2, with no clear D. Looked up from germline, CDR1 is SEHNR and CDR2 is FQNEAQ (reference sequence). CDR3 size: 12 residues. Trimming removed 1 base from V and 8 bases from J, with 8 bases in between. Full variable domain (missing parts from reference TRBV7-9 and TRBJ1-2): DTGVSQNPRHKITKRGQNVTFRCDPISEHNRLYWYRQTLGQGPEFLTYFQNEAQLEKSRLLSDRFSAERPKGSFSTLEIQRTEQGDSAMYLCASSLGSTGYTFGSGTRLTVV.

This rearrangement joins TRBV7-9 to TRBJ1-6; 9 bases agree with TRBD1. This CDR3 is 15 amino acids long. The V and J ends lost 2 bases and 9 bases, in that order; junction bases with no gene match: 5. Germline CDR1 is SEHNR and CDR2 is FQNEAQ (reference sequence). CDR3 DNA sequence: TGTGCCAGCAGCTTATGGACAGGGGACGGTTCACCCCTCCACTTT. Translation: CASSLWTGDGSPLHF.

The chain recombines TRBV5-6 with TRBJ2-2; 8 bases are shared with TRBD1. The V segment lost 5 bases and the J segment 6 bases; nucleotides outside the gene matches: 9. Germline CDR1 SGHDT, CDR2 YYEEEE. The CDR3 is made up of 15 amino acids. CDR3 DNA: TGTGCCAGCAGACCGGGTGGACAGGGTCCCGGGGAGCTGTTTTTT. Translating it yields CASRPGGQGPGELFF.

The V and J genes are TRBV4-1 and TRBJ1-1, with D possibly TRBD1 on 6 matching bases. Trimming took off 3 bases at V and 1 base at J, with 12 bases between the two ends. CDR3 length: 15 residues. CDR1 and CDR2 from the germline V gene are MGHRA and YSYEKL. The CDR3 nucleotides are TGCGCCAGCAGCCAGGCGGCGGGGGCGAACACTGAAGCTTTCTTT. Protein: CASSQAAGANTEAFF.

This clone was seen many times. The chain employs TRBV10-3 and TRBJ2-1; no definite D call. Germline-derived CDR1 and CDR2 are ENHRY and SYGVKD. Trimming removed 8 bases from V and 5 bases from J, with 13 bases in between. CDR3 length equals 13 residues. The CDR3 DNA sequence: TGTGCCATCGTCGATCTAACCCACAATGAGCAGTTCTTC. It translates to CAIVDLTHNEQFF.

In its sample, this clone was seen a few times. This chain uses TRBV13 with TRBJ2-2, with 8 positions matching TRBD2. CDR1 and CDR2 from the germline V gene are PRHDT and FYEKMQ (reference sequence). The CDR3 spans 15 residues. V lost 3 bases and J lost 2; bases outside the gene matches: 2. The CDR3 protein is CASSLTSANTGELFF. CDR3 nucleotide sequence: TGTGCCAGCAGCTTGACTAGCGCAAACACCGGGGAGCTGTTTTTT.

V and J are TRBV2 and TRBJ2-2; possibly TRBD1 for D (5 bases). The CDR3 loop spans 12 amino acids. Germline V lookup: CDR1 SNHLY, CDR2 FYNNEI. V shed 7 bases and J shed 4 bases, with 7 bases lying between them. The CDR3 loop reads CASMGPTGELFF. CDR3 DNA: TGTGCCAGCATGGGGCCCACCGGGGAGCTGTTTTTT.

This clone has a single count. The gene calls are TRBV2 and TRBJ1-5; D might be TRBD1 (5 bases). The ends were cut back, 6 bases at V and 0 bases at J, with 15 bases in the middle. There are 16 residues in the CDR3. Germline loops: CDR1 SNHLY, CDR2 FYNNEI. CDR3 amino acids: CASSPLGPHSNQPQHF. The CDR3 DNA reads TGTGCCAGCAGCCCCTTGGGGCCTCATAGCAATCAGCCCCAGCATTTT.

V usage is TRBV30 and J usage is TRBJ1-5; D is perhaps TRBD1 (6 bases). The V gene lost 5 bases and the J gene lost 6 bases, with 14 bases spanning the gap. CDR1 is GTSNPN, CDR2 SVGIG, per germline (reference sequence). This CDR3 has 13 amino acids. The CDR3 DNA reads TGTGCCTGGGATGGGGGGGCAGGTCAGCCCCAGCATTTT. As protein: CAWDGGAGQPQHF.

The chain links TRBV6-5 to TRBJ1-5; TRBD1 aligns across 9 bases. Looked up from germline, CDR1 is MNHEY and CDR2 is SVGAGI. The CDR3 consists of 15 residues. The J segment lost 4 bases and the V segment lost 4 bases, leaving 5 bases of the junction unmatched. CDR3 region: CASSWGQGNNQPQHF. The CDR3 DNA sequence: TGTGCCAGCAGTTGGGGACAGGGTAATAATCAGCCCCAGCATTTT.

V gene TRBV30 combines with J gene TRBJ1-5, with unresolved D. Per germline, CDR1 GTSNPN and CDR2 SVGIG (reference sequence). This CDR3 is 13 amino acids long. Trimming took off 0 bases at V and 1 base at J, with 4 bases between the two ends. The CDR3 DNA sequence: TGTGCCTGGAGTGTAACCAGCAATCAGCCCCAGCATTTT. Amino acid sequence: CAWSVTSNQPQHF.